This entry lists 19 T cell receptor beta chains sequenced from one sample in a study of cytotoxic CD8 clonotypes in ibrutinib-treated CLL. TCRdb's table, derived via immunoSEQ multiplex PCR, lists solely in-frame clones and lacks some. The sample records some 310,000 clones, just under 80% being singletons. Specimen: PBMCs, collected before ibrutinib treatment. Every receptor here comes from a human donor with chronic lymphocytic leukemia.

The chain carries TRBV18 and TRBJ2-7, with no clear D. Looked up from germline, CDR1 is KGHSH and CDR2 is LQKENI. V was trimmed by 0 bases and J by 4 bases, leaving 7 bases between them. The CDR3 contains 13 residues. The CDR3 sequence is CASSPPFGYEQYF. The CDR3 DNA is TGTGCCAGCTCACCACCTTTTGGTTACGAGCAGTACTTC.

This clone was seen a few times. This chain connects TRBV15 to TRBJ2-1; 8 nucleotides agree with TRBD1. Per germline, CDR1 LNHNV and CDR2 YYDKDF (reference sequence). The CDR3 totals 16 residues. V trimming: 3 bases; J trimming: 4 bases; junction bases outside the gene matches: 8. DNA of the CDR3: TGTGCCACCAGCAGCTGGACAGGGAGTGCATACAATGAGCAGTTCTTC. Translated, it gives CATSSWTGSAYNEQFF.

The gene calls are TRBV13 and TRBJ2-1; 7 bases agree with TRBD2. Per the germline V gene, CDR1 is PRHDT and CDR2 is FYEKMQ (reference sequence). Unmatched junction bases numbered 10, after V lost 4 bases and J lost 13 bases. The CDR3 has 13 residues. The CDR3 nucleotides read TGTGCCAGCAGCTCAAGAAGCCGGGACTATCAGTTCTTC. Translating gives CASSSRSRDYQFF.

This clone was counted a few times. The chain uses TRBV6-5 and TRBJ1-2; D not certain. V dropped 1 base and J dropped 8 bases, with 11 bases sitting between them. Germline CDR1 is MNHEY and CDR2 is SVGAGI. The CDR3 has 13 amino acids. Here the CDR3 reads CASSYFLQSGYTF. In DNA, the CDR3 is TGTGCCAGCAGTTACTTCCTGCAATCGGGCTACACCTTC.

The chain employs TRBV19 and TRBJ2-7; TRBD2 matches at 10 bases. This CDR3 has 16 amino acids. Germline V CDR1 and CDR2: LNHDA, SQIVND (reference sequence). Unmatched junction bases numbered 8, after V lost 5 bases and J lost 1 base. Here the CDR3 DNA reads TGTGCCAGTAGTCCTGCTAGCGGGAGTCTGTCCTACGAGCAGTACTTC. This encodes CASSPASGSLSYEQYF.

This clone was recorded once. The gene calls are TRBV29-1 and TRBJ2-7; 9 bases are shared with TRBD2. The germline V gene encodes CDR1 SQVTM and CDR2 ANQGSEA. This CDR3 has 13 amino acids. After removal of 7 bases from V and 0 bases from J, the junction contained 4 bases not matched to a gene. In DNA form, the CDR3 reads TGCAGCGCTTCTAGCGGGGCCTCCTACGAGCAGTACTTC. It codes for CSASSGASYEQYF.

This clone showed up just a few times. This rearrangement joins TRBV5-1 to TRBJ2-5; D possibly matches TRBD1 or TRBD2 (5 bases each). Germline CDR1 and CDR2: SGHRS and YFSETQ. The CDR3 sequence is 14 residues long. V dropped 4 bases and J dropped 2 bases, with 12 bases sitting between them. The CDR3 is CASSPGPQQETQYF. The CDR3 DNA reads TGCGCCAGCAGCCCGGGACCCCAACAAGAGACCCAGTACTTC.

The rearrangement uses TRBV4-3 and TRBJ2-7; 7 bases fit TRBD2. The CDR3 has 15 amino acids. V gave up 4 bases and J gave up 4 bases; unmatched junction bases: 10. CDR1 LGHNA and CDR2 YSLEER come from the germline V gene. The CDR3 loop reads CASSRIAGEGYEQYF. Here the CDR3 DNA reads TGCGCCAGCAGCCGAATCGCGGGAGAAGGTTACGAGCAGTACTTC.

The rearrangement uses TRBV4-2 and TRBJ1-5; tentatively, D is TRBD1 (6 bases). Germline V lookup: CDR1 LGHNA, CDR2 YNFKEQ. Trimming removed 0 bases from V and 4 bases from J, with 10 bases in between. CDR3 length equals 15 residues. The CDR3 spells CASSQDRGTNQPQHF. The CDR3 region has the DNA TGTGCCAGCAGCCAAGATCGGGGGACAAATCAGCCCCAGCATTTT.

This chain uses TRBV7-2 with TRBJ2-7; D is uncertain. Germline CDR1 is SGHTA and CDR2 is FQGNSA. CDR3 size: 13 residues. V was cut by 5 bases and J by 4 bases, with 12 bases left in between. CDR3 protein: CASSIIRNYEQYF. Written as DNA, the CDR3 is TGTGCCAGCAGCATAATCAGGAATTACGAGCAGTACTTC. The full variable domain, in which reference TRBV7-2 and TRBJ2-7 provide the parts outside the CDR3, is GAGVSQSPSNKVTEKGKDVELRCDPISGHTALYWYRQSLGQGLEFLIYFQGNSAPDKSGLPSDRFSAERTGGSVSTLTIQRTQQEDSAVYLCASSIIRNYEQYFGPGTRLTVT.

The chain recombines TRBV7-3 with TRBJ2-1; tentatively, D is TRBD1 or TRBD2 (5 bases each). The V gene's germline CDR1 is SGHTA and CDR2 FQGTGA. CDR3 length: 15 residues. V was clipped by 0 bases and J by 6 bases, with 12 bases between them. The CDR3 reads CASSLTRAGVNEQFF. CDR3 DNA: TGTGCCAGCAGCTTAACCAGGGCGGGCGTCAATGAGCAGTTCTTC.

The rearrangement uses TRBV19 and TRBJ1-1; D might be TRBD1 (5 bases). Germline V CDR1 and CDR2: LNHDA, SQIVND (reference sequence). The CDR3 contains 14 residues. Trimming shortened V by 5 bases and J by 4 bases, and 14 bases separated the two germline ends. CDR3 loop: CASSLRGLGTEAFF. In DNA, the CDR3 is TGTGCCAGTAGTCTCCGGGGCCTGGGCACTGAAGCTTTCTTT.

The chain links TRBV5-1 to TRBJ1-1, with a tentative D call TRBD1 (6 bases). CDR1 is SGHRS, CDR2 YFSETQ, per germline. This CDR3 region has 13 residues. V was cut by 2 bases and J by 1 base, with 6 bases left in between. CDR3 loop: CASSLQGNTEAFF. The CDR3 coding sequence is TGCGCCAGCAGCTTACAGGGGAACACTGAAGCTTTCTTT. Full variable domain (remainder filled in from reference TRBV5-1 and TRBJ1-1): KAGVTQTPRYLIKTRGQQVTLSCSPISGHRSVSWYQQTPGQGLQFLFEYFSETQRNKGNFPGRFSGRQFSNSRSEMNVSTLELGDSALYLCASSLQGNTEAFFGQGTRLTVV.

The chain has TRBV27 and TRBJ2-5; 10 positions agree with TRBD2. V gave up 4 bases and J gave up 1 base; unmatched junction bases: 9. The CDR3 totals 17 residues. Germline CDR1 reads MNHEY; CDR2 reads SMNVEV (reference sequence). DNA of the CDR3: TGTGCCAGCAGTTCCGCCAGGACTAGCGGATTCCAAGAGACCCAGTACTTC. It specifies CASSSARTSGFQETQYF.

This clone was seen more than once but under ten times. This chain joins TRBV28 and TRBJ1-5; TRBD1 is a possible D gene (6 bases). Germline V gives CDR1 MDHEN, CDR2 SYDVKM. CDR3 length: 13 residues. V was shortened by 6 bases and J by 7 bases, with 13 bases between the two germline ends. CDR3 sequence (DNA): TGTGCCAGCAGGCCAGGGGTGCGGCAGCCCCAGCATTTT. It codes for CASRPGVRQPQHF.

The chain carries TRBV6-4 and TRBJ1-1, with unresolved D. This CDR3 has 13 amino acids. Germline V lookup: CDR1 MRHNA, CDR2 SNTAGT. V was trimmed by 3 bases and J by 3 bases, leaving 8 bases between them. The CDR3 nucleotides read TGTGCCAGCAGTGAGGCCCCGGACACTGAAGCTTTCTTT. Its translation is CASSEAPDTEAFF.

The chain is built from TRBV10-1 and TRBJ2-3; weak D call: TRBD1 (5 bases). This CDR3 contains 14 residues. Germline values: CDR1 WNHNN, CDR2 SYGVQD (reference sequence). Trimming shortened V by 9 bases and J by 3 bases, and 16 bases separated the two germline ends. This chain's CDR3 is CASQGPKTTDTQYF. The CDR3 nucleotides read TGCGCCAGTCAGGGCCCCAAAACGACAGATACGCAGTATTTT.

The sample holds a few counts of this clone. J is TRBJ1-4 and V is TRBV14; D is possibly TRBD1 (6 bases). This CDR3 contains 16 residues. The V and J ends lost 4 bases and 8 bases respectively, with 20 bases between them. From germline, CDR1 is SGHDN and CDR2 FVKESK. The CDR3 DNA sequence: TGTGCCAGCAGCCGCCGAAGGGGACAAGTCTTCGAAAAACTGTTTTTT. Its protein is CASSRRRGQVFEKLFF.

The chain employs TRBV9 and TRBJ2-1; D is uncertain. The CDR3 runs 15 residues. Trimming stripped 3 bases from V and 4 bases from J, with 14 bases between. CDR1 and CDR2 from the germline V gene are SGDLS and YYNGEE. The CDR3 region is CASSGTRDHYNEQFF. DNA for the CDR3: TGTGCCAGCAGCGGCACTCGAGATCATTACAATGAGCAGTTCTTC.